The TCR beta chain under discussion was sequenced for a study of response to subunit inactivated influenza vaccine. TCRdb itself ran the RT-PCR reads through MiXCR, one entry per CDR3 protein. The sample lists some 570,000 distinct CDR3 sequences, around 11% seen once, with approximately 11% in the top ten. This same sample was also part of a study on T cells expressing NK-cell markers. That work adds: 5'RACE template switching built TCR beta cDNA with unique molecular identifiers. The study drew TCR beta repertoires from sorted CD3+CD56+NKG2C+, CD3+CD56+NKG2C- and CD3+CD56-NKG2C+ T cells. About six of the donors carried dominant NKG2C+ clonotypes that took up 1.0-7.0% of their CD8+ T cells. Several donors likewise had their CD3+CD56-NKG2C+ fraction led by these clonotypes. It was still unclear whether expanded NKG2C+ T cell clones were HCMV specific.

Material: PBMCs from blood, obtained on the day of vaccination. This TCR was sampled from a man aged 45-65 years who received an inactivated influenza vaccine.

The DNA of the CDR3 is TGTGCCAGCAGCGGGACTACAAGCACAGATACGCAGTATTTT. Its protein is CASSGTTSTDTQYF. The chain recombines TRBV7-9 with TRBJ2-3; 7 positions match TRBD2. The V gene end was trimmed by 5 bases and the J gene end by 0 bases; junction bases not matched to a gene: 2. The CDR3 has 14 amino acids. The germline CDR1 and CDR2 sequences are SEHNR and FQNEAQ (reference sequence).